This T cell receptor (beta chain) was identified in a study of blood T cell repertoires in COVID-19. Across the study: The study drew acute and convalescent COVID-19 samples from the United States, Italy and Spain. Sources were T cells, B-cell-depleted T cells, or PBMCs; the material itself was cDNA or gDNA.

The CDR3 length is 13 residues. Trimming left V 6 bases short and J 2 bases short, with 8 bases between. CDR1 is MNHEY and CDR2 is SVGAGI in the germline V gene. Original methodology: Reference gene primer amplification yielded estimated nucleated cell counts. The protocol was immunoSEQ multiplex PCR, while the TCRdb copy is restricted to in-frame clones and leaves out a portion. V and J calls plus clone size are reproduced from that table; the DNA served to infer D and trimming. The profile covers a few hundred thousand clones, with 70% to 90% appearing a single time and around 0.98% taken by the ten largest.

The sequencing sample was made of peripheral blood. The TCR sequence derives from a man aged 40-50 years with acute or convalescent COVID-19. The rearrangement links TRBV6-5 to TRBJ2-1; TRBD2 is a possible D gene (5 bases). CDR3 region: CASRGGPYNEQFF. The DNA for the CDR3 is TGTGCCAGCAGAGGAGGACCCTACAATGAGCAGTTCTTC.